This TCR beta chain was identified in a study of CD8+ T cells in alopecia areata (dated by TCRdb to the late 2010s). In the study overall: The treated patients, all with moderate-to-severe alopecia areata, were enrolled in an open-label pilot trial of oral tofacitinib given at 5 to 10 mg twice daily. Tofacitinib was given for 6 to 18 months, followed by 6 months of follow-up off drug to assess delayed response and recurrence. In treated patients, disease severity was measured using the SALT score, which gives the percentage of scalp surface area affected. High-throughput TCRbeta sequencing was used to examine T cell clonal expansion in alopecia areata in both the C3H/HeJ mouse model and human patients. Human TCRbeta sequencing covered scalp tissue and sorted CD4+ and CD8+ peripheral blood T cells from patchy and totalis/universalis alopecia areata patients and healthy controls. Tofacitinib-treated patients had biopsies at baseline and at 4 and 24 weeks of treatment, with a later scalp biopsy in several patients. Clonality in the scalp was compared among normal scalp (n=4), patchy alopecia areata scalp (n=8), and alopecia totalis/universalis scalp (n=8). RNA came from the PAXgene miRNA kit for fixed scalp, the miRNeasy kit for PBMCs, and the RNeasy kit for mouse skin. TCRbeta CDR3 regions were amplified by immunoSEQ multiplex PCR with 35 Vbeta forward and 13 Jbeta reverse primers.

V lost 4 bases and J lost 3 bases; the stretch between them is 13 bases long. Based on the germline V gene, the CDR1 and CDR2 sequences are SQVTM and ANQGSEA. Inclusive of the bounding cysteine and phenylalanine, the CDR3 is 15 residues long. Of the read, only the CDR3 DNA is kept; its 45 bases are in frame from base 1. General conclusions and limits of the study: Because the treated cohort was small and had only one nonresponder, larger studies are needed to examine links between baseline CD8+ expansion and response. Lesional scalp, especially in alopecia totalis/universalis, showed higher clonality and more expanded CD8+ clones than normal scalp, suggesting antigenic drive. Compared with mice, TCR sequences shared between patients were less clear, possibly partly because of HLA diversity across the patient population. Many expanded lesional clones persisted in scalp and blood during tofacitinib treatment, which may partly explain relapse after stopping treatment. Tofacitinib significantly decreased scalp clonality and the number of expanded CD8+ clones among the top 100 scalp clones. Unlike mouse skin, where gammadelta T cells dominate, normal human skin contains resident alphabeta T cells that get sequenced too, which complicates analysis of the scalp TCR repertoire.

The method was the immunoSEQ multiplex PCR assay. For TCR sequencing, RNA was extracted from every sample and reverse transcribed into cDNA to serve as template. First-strand cDNA was synthesized using SuperScript III with a 2:1 mix of oligo-dT and random hexamers. Amplification bias was assessed with a synthetic immune receptor repertoire, and residual bias was removed computationally. Per the original workflow: Raw reads were preprocessed for error removal, and CDR3 was defined according to IMGT conventions as running from the conserved cysteine to phenylalanine. Clonality was calculated as 1 minus Shannon entropy normalized by log2 of the number of productive unique TCRs. CD4 or CD8 identity of scalp clones was inferred by cross-referencing scalp TCRbeta sequences with sorted blood CD4 and CD8 repertoires. The source is immuneACCESS, and TCRdb retained only in-frame sequences with V and J called. Part of the clones is not carried over; for the studies checked, unresolved V genes explain less than half of this, and the remainder is unexplained. V, J and clone size derive from that table, while D and trimming were established from the DNA sequence. This sample is represented by fewer than 250,000 clones; more than 50% of them were singletons. Just over 1% of the sample is taken by the ten largest.

Of note for this clone: Its cognate antigen has yet to be identified. No quality values exist for individual bases; no much larger clone is one base distant.

Taken with the paper, the label for time point translates to: roughly 26 weeks on oral tofacitinib. The treatment or condition label for this specimen denotes: oral pan-JAK inhibitor, 5-10 mg twice daily. Lesional scalp punch biopsies and peripheral blood were obtained from alopecia areata patients. PBMCs were isolated by density centrifugation and stained for CD3, CD4 and CD8, after which CD4+ and CD8+ T cells were sorted on a FACSAria. The sample was CD4+ T cells sorted from blood, taken at week 24, from a patient treated with tofacitinib. This receptor chain uses TRBV29-1 and TRBJ2-6; perhaps TRBD2 is the D gene, with 5 bases matching. This TCR was sampled from a human donor with alopecia areata. The nucleotides are TGCAGCGTTGGTTGGGGAGCGAGTGGGGCCAACGTCCTGACTTTC. Its coded protein is CSVGWGASGANVLTF.